A selection of T cell receptor beta chains follows, all from one sample in a study of T cell responses to AZD1222 COVID-19 vaccine. The protocol was immunoSEQ multiplex PCR, while the TCRdb copy is restricted to in-frame clones and leaves out a portion. The sample consists of 45,000 to 65,000 clones, approximately 88% of them appearing once. Sequenced material: peripheral blood, taken 28 days after the second AZD1222 dose. These receptors originate from an adult who received the AZD1222 COVID-19 vaccine. Each CDR3 is given with its conserved first and last residue. Each record gives: clone size, J gene, D gene, V gene, CDR3 DNA, CDR3 protein. A D gene is named only where the DNA matches it firmly. Clone size is given for some rows only: seen once, a few or many times, or a class if the clone is expanded.

abundance: .
j_gene: TRBJ2-5
d_gene: TRBD2
v_gene: TRBV7-6
CDR3nt: TGTGCCAGCAGTCCGTTAGGGGCGGGAGTAGAGACCCAGTACTTC
CDR3aa: CASSPLGAGVETQYF

abundance: .
j_gene: TRBJ2-7
d_gene: .
v_gene: TRBV4-2
CDR3nt: TGTGCCAGCAGCCAAGATACATACTCCTACGAGCAGTACTTC
CDR3aa: CASSQDTYSYEQYF

abundance: .
j_gene: TRBJ1-2
d_gene: .
v_gene: TRBV7-2
CDR3nt: TGTGCCAGCAGCTACGACCTAAACTATGGCTACACCTTC
CDR3aa: CASSYDLNYGYTF

abundance: .
j_gene: TRBJ2-7
d_gene: TRBD1
v_gene: TRBV9
CDR3nt: TGTGCCAGCAGCGTAGTGGCAGGGGGCGAGCAGTACTTC
CDR3aa: CASSVVAGGEQYF

abundance: .
j_gene: TRBJ1-4
d_gene: .
v_gene: TRBV5-4
CDR3nt: TGTGCCAGCAGCTGGGGGGCGGGGGAAAAACTGTTTTTT
CDR3aa: CASSWGAGEKLFF

abundance: .
j_gene: TRBJ2-7
d_gene: .
v_gene: TRBV23-1
CDR3nt: TGCGCCAGCAGTCAATTCCGGGACTCATTAAATCTAGGGCAGTACTTC
CDR3aa: CASSQFRDSLNLGQYF

abundance: .
j_gene: TRBJ1-1
d_gene: TRBD1
v_gene: TRBV2
CDR3nt: TGTGCCAGCAGGGGCCCCGGGACAGTGAACACTGAAGCTTTCTTT
CDR3aa: CASRGPGTVNTEAFF

abundance: .
j_gene: TRBJ2-1
d_gene: TRBD2
v_gene: TRBV19
CDR3nt: TGTGCCAGTAGTATATGGGGTATAGGGACTAAGGCCTACAATGAGCAGTTCTTC
CDR3aa: CASSIWGIGTKAYNEQFF

abundance: .
j_gene: TRBJ2-1
d_gene: .
v_gene: TRBV28
CDR3nt: TGTGCCAGCAGTTTTGAACTCGGGCGGGTAATCAATGAGCAGTTCTTC
CDR3aa: CASSFELGRVINEQFF

abundance: .
j_gene: TRBJ1-5
d_gene: .
v_gene: TRBV6-5
CDR3nt: TGTGCCAGCAGTCAGATCCTAGACAATCAGCCCCAGCATTTT
CDR3aa: CASSQILDNQPQHF

abundance: .
j_gene: TRBJ2-2
d_gene: .
v_gene: TRBV21-1
CDR3nt: TGTGCCAGCAGCAATGCACCGGGACTAGCGGCGGAGTGTTGGGCCGGGGAGCTGTTTTTT
CDR3aa: CASSNAPGLAAECWAGELFF

abundance: .
j_gene: TRBJ1-1
d_gene: .
v_gene: TRBV7-9
CDR3nt: TGTGCCAGCAGCAAAGAAACCGATTGGAGCACTGAAGCTTTCTTT
CDR3aa: CASSKETDWSTEAFF

abundance: .
j_gene: TRBJ1-5
d_gene: .
v_gene: TRBV19
CDR3nt: TGTGCCAGTAGTATAGTTGGGGGAGGCCAGCCCCAGCATTTT
CDR3aa: CASSIVGGGQPQHF

abundance: once
j_gene: TRBJ1-2
d_gene: TRBD1
v_gene: TRBV5-4
CDR3nt: TGTGCCAGCAGCAGCGGGACAGGGGGCGCGTCCTATGGCTACACCTTC
CDR3aa: CASSSGTGGASYGYTF

abundance: .
j_gene: TRBJ1-5
d_gene: .
v_gene: TRBV6-6
CDR3nt: TGTGCCAGCAGTTACCGGGAGGTGCGAGGGAATCAGCCCCAGCATTTT
CDR3aa: CASSYREVRGNQPQHF

abundance: .
j_gene: TRBJ2-5
d_gene: TRBD2
v_gene: TRBV19
CDR3nt: TGTGCCAGTAGTATATTAGCGGGAGGCGGGGAGACCCAGTACTTC
CDR3aa: CASSILAGGGETQYF

abundance: .
j_gene: TRBJ2-1
d_gene: .
v_gene: TRBV19
CDR3nt: TGTGCCAGTAGTATTTTGGGGAGCGCAAACTCCTACAATGAGCAGTTCTTC
CDR3aa: CASSILGSANSYNEQFF

abundance: .
j_gene: TRBJ2-4
d_gene: TRBD2
v_gene: TRBV6-5
CDR3nt: TGTGCCAGCACCGGGACTAGCGGGACCAAAAACATTCAGTACTTC
CDR3aa: CASTGTSGTKNIQYF

abundance: .
j_gene: TRBJ1-1
d_gene: .
v_gene: TRBV2
CDR3nt: TGTGCCAGCAGTGACTTGGGCACTGAAGCTTTCTTT
CDR3aa: CASSDLGTEAFF

abundance: .
j_gene: TRBJ1-4
d_gene: TRBD1
v_gene: TRBV30
CDR3nt: TGTGCCTGGAGTCCCACCCCCGGGACAGGGGGGGAAAAACTGTTTTTT
CDR3aa: CAWSPTPGTGGEKLFF

abundance: .
j_gene: TRBJ2-3
d_gene: TRBD2
v_gene: TRBV6-4
CDR3nt: TGTGCCAGCAGCTCGGGGCGGGGGACCACAGATACGCAGTATTTT
CDR3aa: CASSSGRGTTDTQYF

abundance: .
j_gene: TRBJ1-4
d_gene: .
v_gene: TRBV10-3
CDR3nt: TGTGCCACCGGGGTCGGGGGCTTTAATGAAAAACTGTTTTTT
CDR3aa: CATGVGGFNEKLFF

abundance: .
j_gene: TRBJ1-5
d_gene: .
v_gene: TRBV19
CDR3nt: TGTGCCAGTAGCGCCGCAGGGAGAGCCCATCAGCCCCAGCATTTT
CDR3aa: CASSAAGRAHQPQHF

abundance: .
j_gene: TRBJ1-6
d_gene: TRBD1
v_gene: TRBV6-5
CDR3nt: TGTGCCAGCAGGGATACAGGGGGAAATTCACCCCTCCACTTT
CDR3aa: CASRDTGGNSPLHF

abundance: .
j_gene: TRBJ2-1
d_gene: .
v_gene: TRBV24-1
CDR3nt: TGTGCCACCAGTGGTAGCGGTACCTACAATGAGCAGTTCTTC
CDR3aa: CATSGSGTYNEQFF

abundance: .
j_gene: TRBJ2-2
d_gene: .
v_gene: TRBV27
CDR3nt: TGTGCCAGCAGTCTTCTCACTCACACCGGGGAGCTGTTTTTT
CDR3aa: CASSLLTHTGELFF

abundance: .
j_gene: TRBJ1-5
d_gene: TRBD1
v_gene: TRBV28
CDR3nt: TGTGCCATTCATCGACTAACAGGGGGCGGGAATCAGCCCCAGCATTTT
CDR3aa: CAIHRLTGGGNQPQHF

abundance: .
j_gene: TRBJ1-3
d_gene: TRBD1
v_gene: TRBV5-1
CDR3nt: TGCGCCAGCAGCTACCGGGACAGGGACGCGACGGGGTCTGGAAACACCATATATTTT
CDR3aa: CASSYRDRDATGSGNTIYF

abundance: .
j_gene: TRBJ2-2
d_gene: .
v_gene: TRBV5-1
CDR3nt: TGCGCCAGCAGCTTACGAACCGCGAACACCGGGGAGCTGTTTTTT
CDR3aa: CASSLRTANTGELFF

abundance: .
j_gene: TRBJ1-6
d_gene: .
v_gene: TRBV28
CDR3nt: TGTGCCAGCAGCTCCCCCGGAGAAGACTCACCCCTCCACTTT
CDR3aa: CASSSPGEDSPLHF